This TCR beta chain was sequenced during a study of OX40 agonist ivuxolimab in advanced cancers. Across the whole study: Patients with prior anti-PD-1, anti-PD-L1 or anti-CTLA-4 therapy were eligible; 35% to 50% had some. Two patients with cutaneous melanoma and one with hepatocellular carcinoma, three in total, showed partial responses.

Profiled with immunoSEQ multiplex PCR; TCRdb holds only in-frame clones, not every one. The repertoire holds roughly 48,000 clones, with 65% to 85% as singletons. CDR3 length: 14 amino acids. V was cut by 4 bases and J by 0 bases, with 9 bases left in between. Germline V gives CDR1 GTSNPN, CDR2 SVGIG (reference sequence). Regarding this clone: Its antigen is still unknown.

The study, taken as a whole, reports: Relatively little clonal expansion, among the lowest observed, appeared in partial responders at 0.1-3.0 mg/kg. In general, CD8+ T cells held more expanded clones than CD4+ did, on average.

This rearrangement joins TRBV30 to TRBJ2-2, with a possible D match to TRBD1 (6 bases). The sample in question was CD4+ or CD8+ T cells sorted from blood, obtained in a trial of the OX40 agonist ivuxolimab. This sequence originates from an adult with an advanced solid tumor such as melanoma, head and neck, liver or kidney cancer. The CDR3 reads CAWTQGTNTGELFF. CDR3 in DNA: TGTGCCTGGACCCAGGGGACGAACACCGGGGAGCTGTTTTTT.